This T cell receptor beta chain was recorded in a study of tissue T cells after allogeneic stem cell transplantation (dated by TCRdb to between 2020 and 2023). Regarding the complete study: The study profiled TCR beta repertoires in many tissues obtained from research autopsies of patients with and without GVHD, and also in mouse models of GVHD. The human part of the study was a prospective observational study with no blinding and no randomization.

Concerning this clone: The clone's antigen remains unknown. For this receptor, the gene names and germline sequences are taken from the mouse. The read ends 1 residue early relative to the CDR3; the germline J gene fills the gap.

Looking up the germline V gene (reference sequence) yields CDR1 NNHNN and CDR2 SYGAGS. CDR3 length: 13 amino acids, cysteine to phenylalanine. Sequencing covers 36 bases of the CDR3, shown here with the frame starting at base 1. After removal of 5 bases from V and 4 bases from J, the junction retains 4 bases not matched to a gene. Preparation of the library involved the immunoSEQ multiplex PCR assay. TCRbeta CDR3 sequencing was done by Adaptive Biotechnologies at survey depth, reporting CDR3 sequences, V/J genes, productive frequency and template counts. TCR beta CDR3 regions were amplified from genomic DNA instead of RNA. For the original study's pipeline: Pairwise repertoire overlap between tissues was quantified with Jensen-Shannon divergence, where 1 means complete divergence and 0 identical. Based on pairwise JSD values, tissues were grouped by single-linkage agglomerative hierarchical clustering, and the results were shown as dendrograms. GLIPH2 was applied to all patient samples using simulation_depth 1000, kmer_min_depth 3, and cdr3_length_cutoff 8, and only groups with more than two unique CDR3s were retained. In a standardized tissue-overlap score, Jaccard GLIPH-group overlap across patients was extrapolated to a standard repertoire size of 1000 clones. Linear mixed-effect models, with tissue included as a fixed effect and individual included as a random effect, were used to assess associations of diversity with clinical or experimental variables. The clones in this table, taken by TCRdb from immuneACCESS, are in-frame only. Not every clone is retained; where verified, under half of the shortfall comes from an unresolved V gene, and the cause of the rest is unknown. That table furnishes V, J and clone size, whereas the DNA furnished D and trimming. Recorded for this sample are about 50,000 clones; roughly 73% of them occurred a single time. Roughly 0.7% of the sample is held by the ten biggest clonotypes.

Paper-wide results and their limitations: In both patients and mice, T cells from blood and spleen picked up only a limited part of the TCR repertoire that was detected in tissues. Within patients, how anatomically similar the tissues were was a key factor in shaping TCR repertoire composition, regardless of disease or transplant status. The study did not establish which tissue TCRs were alloreactive or antigen-specific, and some clones may have been host cells that persisted. The patient cohort was small and varied clinically, and sampling depth was recognized as a limitation. Few T cell clones were found to be shared across patients, but shared repertoire signatures across patients were revealed in a tissue-specific fashion by motif-based clustering.

This clonotype originated in a pool of C57BL/6 mice in good health. The specimen sequenced was sorted cells pooled from one or two spleens. The chain joins TRBV13-2 to TRBJ2-7, and TRBD2 aligns with 9 junction nucleotides. CDR3 protein: CASGRDWAYEQYF. CDR3 bases read: TGTGCCAGCGGCCGGGACTGGGCTTATGAACAGTAC.